The 30 T cell receptor beta chains listed next were all sequenced from one sample in a study of T-cell reconstitution after alpha-beta-depleted transplantation in children. Unique molecular identifiers featured in how the TCRbeta library was prepared. MiXCR, run by TCRdb on the PCR reads, gives a single entry per CDR3 protein. The sample gives 450,000 to 550,000 distinct CDR3 sequences, about an eighth of which show up once; approximately 14% is in the top ten. The sequenced sample was PBMCs, mostly from graft donor cells, obtained 180 days after TCRalphabeta/CD19-depleted stem cell transplant. Receptors were obtained from a female patient aged 2 to 10 who had a stem cell transplant for aplastic anemia, so the T cells may come from the graft donor.

V and J are TRBV7-3 and TRBJ1-2, with 7 bases fitting TRBD1. The CDR3 consists of 13 residues. Germline lookup yields CDR1 SGHTA and CDR2 FQGTGA. The V and J ends lost 4 bases and 9 bases, in that order; junction bases with no gene match: 8. The CDR3 protein is CASSSDRVGSYTF. CDR3 nucleotide sequence: TGTGCCAGCAGCTCTGACAGGGTCGGGAGCTACACCTTC.

This clonotype was seen only a few times. The gene calls are TRBV7-2 and TRBJ2-7; the D call may be TRBD1 or TRBD2 (5 bases each). Trimming stripped 1 base from V and 2 bases from J, with 12 bases between. Germline lookup yields CDR1 SGHTA and CDR2 FQGNSA. There are 15 residues in the CDR3. In DNA form, the CDR3 reads TGTGCCAGCAGCTTAGGAGGGGCGGTTGCCTACGAGCAGTACGTC. Its protein is CASSLGGAVAYEQYV.

V gene TRBV20-1 combines with J gene TRBJ1-5; 9 bases match TRBD1. CDR1 and CDR2 (germline): DFQATT, SNEGSKA (reference sequence). V was pared by 1 base and J by 8 bases, with 6 bases of the junction left unmatched. CDR3 size: 14 residues. CDR3 protein: CSARGSRDREPQHF. The CDR3 nucleotides are TGCAGTGCTAGAGGTTCCCGGGACAGGGAGCCCCAGCATTTT.

This clonotype was seen more than once but under ten times. The V call is TRBV27, the J call TRBJ2-7; no definite D call. CDR1 MNHEY and CDR2 SMNVEV come from the germline V gene (reference sequence). The CDR3 covers 15 residues. The germline V and J ends were trimmed by 3 bases and 0 bases, with 12 bases remaining between them. CDR3 coding DNA: TGTGCCAGCAGTTTTCGCTCCGAACCCTCCTACGAGCAGTACTTC. This translates into CASSFRSEPSYEQYF.

The table lists this clonotype with many counts. The chain recombines TRBV28 with TRBJ2-1; 8 bases are a match to TRBD2. J gave up 4 bases and V 6 bases, and 17 bases lay outside the gene matches. This CDR3 spans 18 amino acids. Germline CDR1 and CDR2: MDHEN and SYDVKM. The CDR3 nucleotides read TGTGCCAGCAGCGAGCGGGAGCCAACTTGGGGGCTTTACAATGAGCAGTTCTTC. It yields the protein CASSEREPTWGLYNEQFF.

This clonotype has just a few counts. This chain joins TRBV30 and TRBJ2-1, with 12 bases matching TRBD2. Per germline, CDR1 GTSNPN and CDR2 SVGIG (reference sequence). The CDR3 loop spans 14 amino acids. The ends lost 3 bases at V and 8 bases at J; junction bases unmatched: 5. CDR3 protein: CAWSPPSGRDEQFF. CDR3 nucleotides: TGTGCCTGGAGCCCCCCTAGCGGGAGGGATGAGCAGTTCTTC.

V and J are TRBV7-9 and TRBJ1-4; D unresolved. The CDR3 extends over 14 amino acids. Germline values: CDR1 SEHNR, CDR2 FQNEAQ (reference sequence). V was pared by 5 bases and J by 3 bases, with 10 bases between. This chain's CDR3 is CASSNRGSNEKLFF. DNA of the CDR3: TGTGCCAGCAGCAATCGAGGGTCTAATGAAAAACTGTTTTTT.

At least ten counts were recorded for this clonotype. CDR3 nucleotides: TGTGCCAGCAGCTTAGCGGCGACGGAGACCCAGTACTTC. Translated: CASSLAATETQYF. This chain uses TRBV7-2 with TRBJ2-5; D is unclear. CDR1 and CDR2 from the germline V gene are SGHTA and FQGNSA. V lost 0 bases and J lost 5, with 7 bases in between. This CDR3 region has 13 residues. Drawing the rest from reference TRBV7-2 and TRBJ2-5, the complete variable domain is GAGVSQSPSNKVTEKGKDVELRCDPISGHTALYWYRQSLGQGLEFLIYFQGNSAPDKSGLPSDRFSAERTGGSVSTLTIQRTQQEDSAVYLCASSLAATETQYFGPGTRLLVL.

This clonotype has at least ten counts. The rearrangement uses TRBV28 and TRBJ2-1; 8 positions match TRBD1. CDR3 size: 15 residues. Germline V gene lookup returns CDR1 MDHEN and CDR2 SYDVKM. The V segment lost 11 bases and the J segment 4 bases; nucleotides outside the gene matches: 13. The CDR3 here is CACRQGSRGYNEQFF. CDR3 coding DNA: TGTGCCTGTCGACAGGGGTCTAGGGGGTACAATGAGCAGTTCTTC.

This clonotype was seen more than once but under ten times. This chain links TRBV7-9 with TRBJ1-1; weak D call: TRBD1 (5 bases). This CDR3 spans 15 amino acids. V shed 5 bases and J shed 3 bases, with 16 bases lying between them. Germline CDR1 SEHNR, CDR2 FQNEAQ (reference sequence). The CDR3 spells CASSLFQGAYTEAFF. The CDR3 nucleotides are TGTGCCAGCAGCCTATTTCAGGGTGCGTACACTGAAGCTTTCTTT.

This clonotype was counted only a few times. The rearrangement joins TRBV4-1 to TRBJ2-3, with 8 nucleotides matching TRBD1. The CDR3 contains 18 residues. Germline V lookup: CDR1 MGHRA, CDR2 YSYEKL. Losses at the gene ends were 0 bases for V and 2 bases for J; bases not matched to a gene: 10. In DNA form, the CDR3 reads TGCGCCAGCAGCCAAGACCCGGCGCAGGGGGCCGTCACAGATACGCAGTATTTT. This encodes CASSQDPAQGAVTDTQYF.

The CDR3 DNA sequence: TGTGCCAGCAGCTTATCCGGGACCTCTCCCCAGTTCTTC. Its translation is CASSLSGTSPQFF. The chain recombines TRBV11-3 with TRBJ2-1, with D possibly being TRBD1 or TRBD2 (5 bases each). Between the trimmed V and J ends, which lost 2 bases and 13 bases, there was a span of 15 bases. Germline V gives CDR1 SGHNT, CDR2 YENEEA. CDR3 length equals 13 residues.

V is TRBV28 and J is TRBJ1-2; D is unresolved. CDR3 length equals 14 residues. Germline V gene sequence: CDR1 MDHEN, CDR2 SYDVKM. Trimming cost V 2 bases and J 0 bases, with 7 bases left between them. This chain's CDR3 is CASSLRRTNYGYTF. Written as DNA, the CDR3 is TGTGCCAGCAGTTTACGACGGACTAACTATGGCTACACCTTC.

This clonotype was detected many times. The chain joins TRBV9 to TRBJ2-5; D uncertain. Germline-derived CDR1 and CDR2 are SGDLS and YYNGEE. The CDR3 runs 14 residues. V was pared by 0 bases and J by 5 bases, with 11 bases between. This CDR3 is CASSVALGGETQYF. The CDR3 nucleotides are TGTGCCAGCAGCGTAGCTCTGGGTGGGGAGACCCAGTACTTC.

At least ten counts were recorded for this clonotype. CDR3 loop: CASRRGAGGEKLFF. CDR3 coding DNA: TGTGCCAGCAGACGAGGGGCCGGCGGGGAAAAACTGTTTTTT. J is TRBJ1-4 and V is TRBV12-3 or TRBV12-4; D is possibly TRBD1 (5 bases). The length of the CDR3 is 14 residues. Trimming stripped 6 bases from V and 8 bases from J, with 16 bases between.

The chain couples TRBV4-3 to TRBJ2-7; D is perhaps TRBD2 (5 bases). The CDR3 covers 14 residues. The V end lost 3 bases, the J end lost 0 bases, and 9 bases lay between the germline ends. From germline, CDR1 is LGHNA and CDR2 YSLEER. The CDR3 DNA reads TGCGCCAGCAGCCAGGGCGGGCCCTCCTACGAGCAGTACTTC. This sequence encodes CASSQGGPSYEQYF.

The chain combines TRBV27 with TRBJ1-3, with 8 bases matching TRBD1. From germline, CDR1 is MNHEY and CDR2 SMNVEV (reference sequence). The trim removed 5 bases at V and 2 bases at J, leaving 14 bases unmatched. The CDR3 length is 18 residues. CDR3 sequence: CASSPLSPTGVPGNTIYF. CDR3 nucleotides: TGTGCCAGCAGTCCTCTCAGCCCGACAGGGGTGCCTGGAAACACCATATATTTT.

This clonotype was counted between two and nine times. The gene calls are TRBV20-1 and TRBJ1-5; D call uncertain. The CDR3 loop spans 17 amino acids. CDR1 is DFQATT and CDR2 is SNEGSKA in the germline V gene (reference sequence). Deletions cut 3 bases from V and 0 bases from J, with 18 bases between. The CDR3 nucleotides are TGCAGTGCTAGTATCCAGGAAGGGAGGTATAGCAATCAGCCCCAGCATTTT. Its translation is CSASIQEGRYSNQPQHF.

The chain links TRBV6-2 or TRBV6-3 to TRBJ1-5; TRBD1 agrees at 10 bases. Germline lookup yields CDR1 MNHEY and CDR2 SVGEGT. CDR3 size: 18 residues. The ends lost 6 bases at V and 1 base at J; junction bases unmatched: 12. CDR3 nucleotides: TGTGCCAGCAGGCCCCGGGACAGGGGTCATTTCAGCAATCAGCCCCAGCATTTT. It encodes CASRPRDRGHFSNQPQHF.

This clonotype was detected ten times or more. V gene TRBV29-1 combines with J gene TRBJ2-1; 7 nucleotides align to TRBD2. Germline trimming cut 4 bases from V and 0 bases from J; bases unmatched to any gene: 3. This CDR3 comprises 14 residues. Looked up from germline, CDR1 is SQVTM and CDR2 is ANQGSEA. CDR3 region: CSVASGSSYNEQFF. The CDR3, as DNA: TGCAGCGTTGCTAGCGGCAGCTCCTACAATGAGCAGTTCTTC.

The chain combines TRBV28 with TRBJ2-1; 10 bases are a match to TRBD2. The V gene end was trimmed by 1 base and the J gene end by 3 bases; junction bases not matched to a gene: 21. The CDR3 sequence is 22 residues long. CDR1 MDHEN and CDR2 SYDVKM come from the germline V gene. The CDR3 protein is CASSLLFQKLLAGERGYNEQFF. The CDR3 DNA reads as TGTGCCAGCAGTTTATTATTTCAGAAATTGCTAGCGGGAGAACGGGGCTACAATGAGCAGTTCTTC.

This clonotype was observed a handful of times. The chain carries TRBV12-3 or TRBV12-4 and TRBJ2-1; D is unclear. V lost 2 bases to trimming and J lost 5 bases, with 7 bases between them. The CDR3 is made up of 13 amino acids. In nucleotides, the CDR3 is TGTGCCAGCAGTTTAATGACTGACAATGAGCAGTTCTTC. It specifies CASSLMTDNEQFF.

This clonotype was seen at least ten times. As DNA, the CDR3 is TGCGCCAGCAGCCAAGCACAGGCTAGCACAGATACGCAGTATTTT. This translates into CASSQAQASTDTQYF. V gene TRBV4-3 combines with J gene TRBJ2-3, with D perhaps matching TRBD1 (5 bases). Trimming removed 1 base at V and 0 bases at J, with 8 bases between. Germline CDR1 is LGHNA and CDR2 is YSLEER. The CDR3 is 15 amino acids.

This clonotype has a handful of counts. The J gene is TRBJ1-3, the V gene TRBV28; a weak D match, TRBD1 (5 bases). Germline CDR1 MDHEN, CDR2 SYDVKM. The CDR3 runs 15 residues. V lost 7 bases, J lost 0 bases, and 13 bases lay in between. The CDR3 DNA sequence: TGTGCCAGCACCCCGGGACGTTACTCTGGAAACACCATATATTTT. Protein: CASTPGRYSGNTIYF.

This clonotype was seen a few times. The gene calls are TRBV13 and TRBJ2-3; TRBD2 is a possible D gene (6 bases). This CDR3 has 15 amino acids. Germline CDR1 reads PRHDT; CDR2 reads FYEKMQ (reference sequence). With 5 bases removed from V and 6 bases from J, the gap between germline ends came to 18 bases. CDR3 in DNA: TGTGCCAGCAGCCTTCTGACGGGAGCTCCTGATACGCAGTATTTT. It translates to CASSLLTGAPDTQYF.

This clonotype was seen only a few times. The junction does not match germline at one end; this may be a read error. This chain joins TRBV29-1 and TRBJ2-5, with D possibly TRBD2 on 7 matching bases. The CDR3 sequence is 14 residues long. The germline V gene has CDR1 SQVTM and CDR2 ANQGSEA. The CDR3 region is CTVGGAGMQETQYF. CDR3 DNA: TGCACCGTTGGGGGGGCGGGAATGCAAGAGACCCAGTACTTC.

This clonotype was detected a few times. This chain uses TRBV12-3 or TRBV12-4 with TRBJ1-1; the D is unclear. The CDR3 has 15 amino acids. V lost 6 bases and J lost 0, with 14 bases in between. CDR3 region: CASSRPYRMNTEAFF. The CDR3 DNA reads TGTGCCAGCAGCCGCCCGTACAGAATGAACACTGAAGCTTTCTTT.

This clonotype was recorded many times. The chain recombines TRBV4-3 with TRBJ2-1; TRBD2 matches at 10 bases. Germline assignment: CDR1 LGHNA and CDR2 YSLEER. The CDR3 spans 16 residues. Losses at the gene ends were 4 bases for V and 7 bases for J; bases not matched to a gene: 10. CDR3 bases: TGCGCCAGCAGCCTCTTAGCGGGAGGTAGTGGGAATGAGCAGTTCTTC. The encoded protein is CASSLLAGGSGNEQFF.

The genes are TRBV7-9 and TRBJ2-7; TRBD1 matches 7 bases. Germline V lookup: CDR1 SEHNR, CDR2 FQNEAQ (reference sequence). J gave up 5 bases and V 1 base, and 8 bases lay outside the gene matches. The CDR3 loop spans 15 amino acids. This CDR3 is CASSLVGGAVHEQYF. CDR3 DNA sequence: TGTGCCAGCAGCTTAGTAGGGGGCGCAGTCCACGAGCAGTACTTC.

The chain uses TRBV16 and TRBJ2-7; D possibly uses TRBD1 or TRBD2 (5 bases each). CDR1 is KGHSY and CDR2 is FQNENV in the germline V gene. This CDR3 is 13 amino acids long. V gave up 2 bases and J gave up 2 bases, with 7 bases separating them. CDR3 bases: TGTGCCAGCAGCCAAAGGGGAGCCTACGAGCAGTACTTC. It specifies CASSQRGAYEQYF.